This T cell receptor (beta chain) was retrieved from a study of T cells after yellow fever vaccination (dated by TCRdb to the late 2010s). About the full investigation: The SMART-Seq v4 Ultra Low Input RNA kit was used to prepare libraries from fractions with low cell numbers. To track T-cell clones before and after primary and booster YFV17D yellow fever vaccination, bulk TCR alpha and beta repertoires were sequenced longitudinally. Two healthy male donors, one aged 18 to 30 and one aged 30 to 40 years, made up the cohort. Bulk PBMC replicates and cell subsets were isolated from blood drawn at multiple timepoints before and after both primary and secondary immunization.

The listed sequencing device is Illumina NovaSeq 6000. Synthesis of TCR cDNA relied on 5'RACE template switching, a step that introduced a universal primer site along with unique molecular identifiers. Priming of cDNA synthesis was performed from both the TCR alpha and TCR beta constant segments. Library amplification used two PCR steps, and the second PCR step added sample barcodes and sequencing adapters. Sequencing of the libraries was done on either Illumina HiSeq 2500 (2x100 bp) or NovaSeq (2x150 bp). The source study handled its data this way. Reads were demultiplexed and collapsed into UMI consensus sequences with MIGEC, and V(D)J alignment was performed with MiXCR. Vaccine-responding clonotypes were defined with edgeR using replicate PBMC samples, requiring FDR below 0.01 and a log2 fold change above 5 up to day 15. Each bulk clonotype received a CD4 or CD8 identity based on whether the sequenced CD4 or CD8 repertoire contained that clonotype at higher abundance. The public reads were reanalyzed by TCRdb: fastp trimming at Q25, MiXCR alignment, in-frame beta chains only. Rows are combined by CDR3 protein, so each entry shows the most common genes and DNA. TCRdb's processing, not the authors' own work, is the source of the V and J calls. Present in this sample are 250,000 to 400,000 distinct CDR3 sequences, approximately 4% of which were seen just once. The ten largest clones represent 15% to 20% of the sample.

Overall study outcomes, separate from this receptor: Computational filtering was required because FACS-sorted repertoires could contain abundant contaminating clonotypes from the bulk population. Compared with the primary T-cell response, the secondary T-cell response was weaker but faster, peaking on day 5 rather than day 15. A small fraction of clonotypes showed up in both the CD4 and CD8 compartments, probably as a result of convergent recombination. After the booster, most of the clones that had expanded following primary vaccination were detected again (96% of CD4 and around 90% of CD8), which suggests that memory was broadly maintained. Only a couple of donors were included in the study, so the extent to which the findings can be generalized is limited.

According to the study, the label for this sample's treatment or condition signals: live attenuated yellow fever vaccine strain. At every blood-draw timepoint, two biological replicates of bulk PBMCs were collected. PBMCs were isolated from peripheral blood using a standard Ficoll-Paque protocol. RNA was extracted with TriZol from bulk PBMCs, CD4 and CD8 fractions, and dextramer-positive and dextramer-negative fractions. This clonotype was counted many times. Its antigen is still unknown. No much larger clone is present one base from it, and per-base qualities are unavailable. The germline V gene encodes CDR1 SGHAT and CDR2 FQNNGV. V is clipped by 4 bases and J by 8 bases, and the sequence between their germline boundaries is 15 bases long. From its cysteine to its phenylalanine, the CDR3 spans 14 amino acids. Only the CDR3 portion is preserved as DNA: 42 bases, with reading frame beginning at the first base.

In this chain, TRBV11-2 is recombined with TRBJ2-4; TRBD1 is a weak D gene call, 6 bases matching. Source: PBMCs, taken 15 days after the yellow fever booster vaccination. The sequence came from a young man who received the YFV17D yellow fever vaccine. Here the CDR3 is given as CASSSPQGLDIQYF. The DNA reads TGTGCCAGCAGCTCACCGCAGGGGTTGGACATTCAGTACTTC.